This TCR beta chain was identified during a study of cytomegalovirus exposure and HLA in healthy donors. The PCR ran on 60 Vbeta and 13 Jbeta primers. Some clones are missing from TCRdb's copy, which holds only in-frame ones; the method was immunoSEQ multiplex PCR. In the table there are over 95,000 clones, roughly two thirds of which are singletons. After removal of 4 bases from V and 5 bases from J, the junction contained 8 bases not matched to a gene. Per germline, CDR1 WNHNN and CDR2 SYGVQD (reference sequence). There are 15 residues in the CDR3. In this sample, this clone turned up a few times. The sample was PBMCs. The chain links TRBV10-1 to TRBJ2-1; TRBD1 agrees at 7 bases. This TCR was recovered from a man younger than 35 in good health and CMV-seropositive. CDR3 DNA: TGCGCCAGCAGTGCGCGGACAGGCGGAAACAATGAGCAGTTCTTC. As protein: CASSARTGGNNEQFF.